Sequencing of this TCR beta chain was carried out in a study of a mutant IDH1 vaccine in newly diagnosed glioma. Study summary: Onset of vaccination occurred 4-6 weeks following radiotherapy alone, or with temozolomide cycles. Most patients had radiochemotherapy with temozolomide before enrollment; others had one alone.

Remarks on this clone: Its antigen is not identified.

Time point denoted: week 5, during vaccination. Every single dose of the vaccine, 300 ug of mutant IDH1 20-mer peptide, came with topical imiquimod. Findings and caveats of the study: Vaccination elicited immune responses in approximately 92% of patients.

The CDR3 totals 11 residues. CDR1 and CDR2 from the germline V gene are SGHKS and YYEKEE (reference sequence). The ends were cut back, 5 bases at V and 7 bases at J, with 9 bases in the middle. Repertoires were generated with immunoSEQ multiplex PCR, while TCRdb's copy carries only in-frame clones and drops some. Among roughly 51,000 clones, approximately 82% were seen once, and the ten largest hold approximately 3%. The chain employs TRBV5-5 and TRBJ1-2; D gene unclear. The sequencing here drew on PBMCs, taken from a glioma patient whose treatment included an IDH1 peptide vaccine. This sequence was found in a woman aged 18-29 years with glioma. Some clones in this sample may be carry-over from other donors' samples. The CDR3 loop reads CASSSDLGYTF. In nucleotides, the CDR3 is TGTGCCAGCAGTTCCGATCTTGGCTACACCTTC.